The 32 T cell receptor beta chains reported below all come from one sample, sequenced in a study of blood T cell repertoires in COVID-19. TCRdb keeps only in-frame clones here, not all; method: immunoSEQ multiplex PCR. The sample holds more than 110,000 clones, approximately 80% seen once. The sample was peripheral blood. The origin of the receptors is a human donor in a cohort sampled during active COVID-19.

V gene TRBV29-1 combines with J gene TRBJ1-6; 9 nucleotides match TRBD1. The V segment lost 4 bases and the J segment 6 bases; nucleotides outside the gene matches: 4. CDR3 length: 14 amino acids. In germline, CDR1 is SQVTM, CDR2 ANQGSEA. Here the CDR3 DNA reads TGCAGCGTTGCCCTGACAGGGGGTAATTCACCCCTCCACTTT. Protein: CSVALTGGNSPLHF. The whole variable domain, filled in from reference TRBV29-1 and TRBJ1-6, reads SAVISQKPSRDICQRGTSLTIQCQVDSQVTMMFWYRQQPGQSLTLIATANQGSEATYESGFVIDKFPISRPNLTFSTLTVSNMSPEDSSIYLCSVALTGGNSPLHFGNGTRLTVT.

The count of this clone is one. The chain combines TRBV5-6 with TRBJ2-2; no definite D call. This CDR3 spans 16 amino acids. The V gene lost 4 bases and the J gene lost 5 bases, with 18 bases spanning the gap. Germline values: CDR1 SGHDT, CDR2 YYEEEE. The chain's CDR3 is CASSPPGRLMTGELFF. As DNA, the CDR3 is TGTGCCAGCAGCCCCCCGGGTCGGCTCATGACCGGGGAGCTGTTTTTT. Full variable domain (outside the CDR3, taken from reference TRBV5-6 and TRBJ2-2): DAGVTQSPTHLIKTRGQQVTLRCSPKSGHDTVSWYQQALGQGPQFIFQYYEEEERQRGNFPDRFSGHQFPNYSSELNVNALLLGDSALYLCASSPPGRLMTGELFFGEGSRLTVL.

The genes are TRBV4-3 and TRBJ2-7; 8 bases agree with TRBD1. CDR3 length equals 14 residues. The V and J ends lost 5 bases and 2 bases, in that order; junction bases with no gene match: 5. CDR1 and CDR2 from the germline V gene are LGHNA and YSLEER. The chain's CDR3 is CASSSGTGPYEQYF. The CDR3 DNA is TGCGCCAGCAGCTCCGGGACAGGCCCCTACGAGCAGTACTTC.

The chain couples TRBV5-1 to TRBJ2-1; possibly TRBD2 for D (6 bases). CDR3 length: 12 amino acids. Germline lookup yields CDR1 SGHRS and CDR2 YFSETQ. V lost 3 bases and J 6 bases, leaving 7 bases between the germline ends. The CDR3 region is CASSSGGNEQFF. Written as DNA, the CDR3 is TGCGCCAGCAGCTCCGGGGGCAATGAGCAGTTCTTC. The complete variable domain, with remaining parts taken from reference TRBV5-1 and TRBJ2-1, reads KAGVTQTPRYLIKTRGQQVTLSCSPISGHRSVSWYQQTPGQGLQFLFEYFSETQRNKGNFPGRFSGRQFSNSRSEMNVSTLELGDSALYLCASSSGGNEQFFGPGTRLTVL.

To note about this clone: This sample includes further DNA sequences coding for the same CDR3. The chain recombines TRBV5-1 with TRBJ2-1; no firm D call. The CDR3 totals 12 residues. Per the germline V gene, CDR1 is SGHRS and CDR2 is YFSETQ. Trimming shortened V by 0 bases and J by 6 bases, and 4 bases separated the two germline ends. CDR3: CASSLAGNEQFF. DNA for the CDR3: TGCGCCAGCAGCTTGGCAGGCAATGAGCAGTTCTTC.

This clone has only one observation. V is TRBV7-6 and J is TRBJ2-7; no definite D call. Germline V gene sequence: CDR1 SGHVS, CDR2 FNYEAQ. The V and J ends lost 5 bases and 3 bases respectively, with 17 bases between them. The CDR3 length is 15 residues. This CDR3 reads CASSQQPLPNYEQYF. As DNA, the CDR3 is TGTGCCAGCAGCCAACAGCCCCTACCAAACTACGAGCAGTACTTC.

The chain carries TRBV18 and TRBJ2-4; 15 nucleotides line up with TRBD2. CDR3 length: 19 residues. Looked up from germline, CDR1 is KGHSH and CDR2 is LQKENI. The trim removed 2 bases at V and 6 bases at J, leaving 11 bases unmatched. The CDR3 is CASSPYGTSGGTGGNIQYF. CDR3 bases: TGTGCCAGCTCACCATACGGGACTAGCGGGGGGACCGGGGGAAACATTCAGTACTTC.

This rearrangement joins TRBV4-2 to TRBJ2-7, with 8 bases identical to TRBD2. The CDR3 consists of 15 residues. The V gene end was trimmed by 1 base and the J gene end by 3 bases; junction bases not matched to a gene: 5. Germline CDR1 and CDR2: LGHNA and YNFKEQ. CDR3 loop: CASSQASGGFYEQYF. CDR3 nucleotides: TGTGCCAGCAGCCAAGCCAGCGGGGGTTTCTACGAGCAGTACTTC.

The V call is TRBV6-5, the J call TRBJ1-1, with unresolved D. The CDR3 runs to 15 residues. Germline V CDR1 and CDR2: MNHEY, SVGAGI. Trimming cost V 4 bases and J 5 bases, with 17 bases left between them. The CDR3: CASSFRAPSRTEAFF. The CDR3 DNA follows: TGTGCCAGCAGTTTCCGCGCTCCGTCCAGGACTGAAGCTTTCTTT.

The rearrangement joins TRBV7-2 to TRBJ1-5; TRBD1 aligns across 9 bases. Germline CDR1 is SGHTA and CDR2 is FQGNSA. V gave up 5 bases and J gave up 5 bases; unmatched junction bases: 4. The CDR3 has 14 amino acids. This CDR3 reads CASSRDRVDQPQHF. CDR3 in DNA: TGTGCCAGCAGCCGGGACAGGGTTGATCAGCCCCAGCATTTT. Filled out from reference TRBV7-2 and TRBJ1-5, the complete variable domain reads GAGVSQSPSNKVTEKGKDVELRCDPISGHTALYWYRQSLGQGLEFLIYFQGNSAPDKSGLPSDRFSAERTGGSVSTLTIQRTQQEDSAVYLCASSRDRVDQPQHFGDGTRLSIL.

The J gene is TRBJ2-3, the V gene TRBV5-1; no firm D call. V was shortened by 3 bases and J by 2 bases, with 13 bases between the two germline ends. The CDR3 is made up of 15 amino acids. Looked up from germline, CDR1 is SGHRS and CDR2 is YFSETQ. CDR3 amino acids: CASSSSLSNTDTQYF. CDR3 sequence (DNA): TGCGCCAGCAGCTCATCCCTATCCAACACAGATACGCAGTATTTT.

This clone has only one observation. The genes are TRBV19 and TRBJ2-7, with 8 bases fitting TRBD1. This CDR3 is 14 amino acids long. CDR1 is LNHDA, CDR2 SQIVND, per germline (reference sequence). Trimming cost V 0 bases and J 6 bases; bases outside gene matches: 4. CDR3 loop: CASSIEGQDGEQYF. CDR3 coding DNA: TGTGCCAGTAGTATAGAGGGACAGGATGGCGAGCAGTACTTC.

The J gene is TRBJ1-2, the V gene TRBV6-2 or TRBV6-3; D unclear. Trimming pared 0 bases from V and 6 bases from J, leaving 14 bases between. The germline V gene encodes CDR1 MNHEY and CDR2 SVGEGT. This CDR3 spans 15 amino acids. CDR3 protein: CASSYSIDGANGYTF. CDR3 DNA sequence: TGTGCCAGCAGTTACTCGATCGACGGAGCTAATGGCTACACCTTC.

A few counts support this clone. This chain links TRBV30 with TRBJ1-1; 7 nucleotides align to TRBD1. The ends lost 3 bases at V and 2 bases at J; junction bases unmatched: 6. Germline V gives CDR1 GTSNPN, CDR2 SVGIG (reference sequence). The CDR3 sequence is 14 residues long. CDR3 residues: CAWSGDSRNTEAFF. The CDR3 DNA is TGTGCCTGGAGCGGGGACAGTCGAAACACTGAAGCTTTCTTT.

The chain's CDR3 is CASSVREGAETQYF. The CDR3 DNA sequence: TGTGCCAGCAGCGTACGGGAGGGGGCCGAGACCCAGTACTTC. The chain carries TRBV9 and TRBJ2-5, with D tentatively TRBD2 (8 bases). Looked up from germline, CDR1 is SGDLS and CDR2 is YYNGEE. V dropped 1 base and J dropped 5 bases, with 12 bases sitting between them. The CDR3 contains 14 residues.

This clone was detected a few times. The CDR3 reads CASSPRRGTTTGELFF. DNA for the CDR3: TGTGCCAGCAGCCCCCGTCGGGGGACTACCACCGGGGAGCTGTTTTTT. The genes are TRBV9 and TRBJ2-2, with 7 bases fitting TRBD2. V shed 4 bases and J 4 bases; nucleotides not matched to a gene: 10. Germline V gives CDR1 SGDLS, CDR2 YYNGEE. The CDR3 has 16 residues.

The chain combines TRBV19 with TRBJ2-5, with TRBD1 matching 8 bases. The germline V gene encodes CDR1 LNHDA and CDR2 SQIVND (reference sequence). The length of the CDR3 is 13 residues. V gave up 6 bases and J gave up 5 bases; unmatched junction bases: 5. The CDR3 loop is CASSFHRGETQYF. CDR3 sequence (DNA): TGTGCCAGTAGCTTCCACAGGGGGGAGACCCAGTACTTC.

The chain has TRBV5-1 and TRBJ2-7; 7 bases fit TRBD2. The trim removed 4 bases at V and 1 base at J, leaving 5 bases unmatched. Germline V gene data show CDR1 as SGHRS and CDR2 as YFSETQ. This CDR3 comprises 14 residues. CDR3 in amino acids: CASSTGLGSYEQYF. The CDR3 coding sequence is TGCGCCAGCAGCACTGGACTAGGGTCCTACGAGCAGTACTTC.

This clone was counted between two and nine times. The rearrangement uses TRBV3-1 (or the pseudogene TRBV3-2) and TRBJ2-5; perhaps TRBD2 as D (7 bases). Germline V gene data show CDR1 as LGHDT and CDR2 as YNNKEL (reference sequence). The germline V and J ends were trimmed by 0 bases and 5 bases, with 16 bases remaining between them. The CDR3 is 16 amino acids. The CDR3: CASSQERGADGETQYF. Here the CDR3 DNA reads TGTGCCAGCAGCCAAGAACGGGGGGCGGATGGGGAGACCCAGTACTTC.

This clone was seen only a few times. The rearrangement links TRBV12-3 or TRBV12-4 to TRBJ1-1; weak D call: TRBD1 (6 bases). The CDR3 extends over 13 amino acids. V was trimmed by 7 bases and J by 1 base, leaving 10 bases between them. The CDR3 region is CASTLTGNTEAFF. The CDR3 bases are TGTGCCAGCACCTTGACAGGGAACACTGAAGCTTTCTTT.

Remarks on this clone: A read error may produce the germline difference seen at one junction end. The chain employs TRBV19 and TRBJ1-6; 7 nucleotides align to TRBD1. The V gene's germline CDR1 is LNHDA and CDR2 SQIVND (reference sequence). The length of the CDR3 is 16 residues. This chain's CDR3 is CASSIRIRGGVSALHF. DNA of the CDR3: TGTGCCAGTAGTATAAGGATCCGAGGGGGCGTTTCAGCCCTCCACTTT.

The J gene is TRBJ1-1, the V gene TRBV7-9; D remains ambiguous. V lost 1 base to trimming and J lost 2 bases, with 8 bases between them. The CDR3 extends over 14 amino acids. CDR1 is SEHNR, CDR2 FQNEAQ, per germline (reference sequence). CDR3 DNA sequence: TGTGCCAGCAGCTTAGGTACGGGAAACACTGAAGCTTTCTTT. Its protein is CASSLGTGNTEAFF.

The chain joins TRBV7-2 to TRBJ1-1; D is perhaps TRBD1 (6 bases). This CDR3 is 15 amino acids long. Germline CDR1 reads SGHTA; CDR2 reads FQGNSA. V was clipped by 5 bases and J by 7 bases, with 20 bases between them. In DNA, the CDR3 is TGTGCCAGCAGCACAGAGAGCACAGGGAGGGGTGAAGCTTTCTTT. Amino acid sequence: CASSTESTGRGEAFF. The full variable domain, rest sourced from reference TRBV7-2 and TRBJ1-1, is GAGVSQSPSNKVTEKGKDVELRCDPISGHTALYWYRQSLGQGLEFLIYFQGNSAPDKSGLPSDRFSAERTGGSVSTLTIQRTQQEDSAVYLCASSTESTGRGEAFFGQGTRLTVV.

The chain uses TRBV5-1 and TRBJ2-1; the D gene is possibly TRBD2 (5 bases). Trimming removed 2 bases at V and 7 bases at J, with 10 bases between. The CDR3 extends over 13 amino acids. Germline CDR1 SGHRS, CDR2 YFSETQ. CDR3 nucleotide sequence: TGCGCCAGCAGCTTAGAGGGTTCAAATGAGCAGTTCTTC. Its protein is CASSLEGSNEQFF. Supplemented by reference TRBV5-1 and TRBJ2-1, the full variable domain reads KAGVTQTPRYLIKTRGQQVTLSCSPISGHRSVSWYQQTPGQGLQFLFEYFSETQRNKGNFPGRFSGRQFSNSRSEMNVSTLELGDSALYLCASSLEGSNEQFFGPGTRLTVL.

V and J are TRBV19 and TRBJ2-5; TRBD2 matches at 12 bases. V lost 3 bases and J lost 4; bases outside the gene matches: 9. The CDR3 consists of 17 residues. Looked up from germline, CDR1 is LNHDA and CDR2 is SQIVND (reference sequence). DNA of the CDR3: TGTGCCAGTAGTATGAAAGCTAGCGGGGGGGCCCTAGAGACCCAGTACTTC. This gives the protein CASSMKASGGALETQYF.

This rearrangement joins TRBV3-1 (or the pseudogene TRBV3-2) to TRBJ1-6; D is perhaps TRBD1 (5 bases). The CDR3 totals 16 residues. Germline CDR1 is LGHDT and CDR2 is YNNKEL (reference sequence). The ends were cut back, 1 base at V and 3 bases at J, with 10 bases in the middle. The DNA for the CDR3 is TGTGCCAGCAGCCAAGTGGCTACAGGCTATAATTCACCCCTCCACTTT. It encodes CASSQVATGYNSPLHF.

The J gene is TRBJ1-6, the V gene TRBV3-1 (or the pseudogene TRBV3-2); 7 nucleotides match TRBD1. This CDR3 is built from 15 residues. The ends lost 2 bases at V and 10 bases at J; junction bases unmatched: 8. Germline CDR1 LGHDT, CDR2 YNNKEL (reference sequence). The CDR3 sequence is CASSQTGTVKSPLHF. CDR3 sequence (DNA): TGTGCCAGCAGCCAAACCGGGACAGTCAAATCACCCCTCCACTTT.

The genes are TRBV6-5 and TRBJ1-1, with D unresolved. The germline CDR1 and CDR2 sequences are MNHEY and SVGAGI. The CDR3 extends over 15 amino acids. V lost 7 bases and J lost 1, with 16 bases in between. The chain's CDR3 is CASTSGGRENTEAFF. In nucleotides, the CDR3 is TGTGCCAGCACCTCGGGAGGGCGAGAGAACACTGAAGCTTTCTTT.

V gene TRBV9 combines with J gene TRBJ1-6; 9 bases match TRBD1. Germline V CDR1 and CDR2: SGDLS, YYNGEE. The CDR3 sequence is 15 residues long. The trim removed 2 bases at V and 7 bases at J, leaving 4 bases unmatched. The CDR3 loop reads CASSVTGTGNSPLHF. CDR3 in DNA: TGTGCCAGCAGCGTTACCGGGACAGGGAATTCACCCCTCCACTTT.

The J gene is TRBJ2-2, the V gene TRBV7-3, with 7 nucleotides matching TRBD1. Germline assignment: CDR1 SGHTA and CDR2 FQGTGA. This CDR3 has 15 residues. V lost 5 bases to trimming and J lost 0 bases; unmatched junction nucleotides: 3. CDR3 sequence reads: CASSLGTANTGELFF. The DNA of the CDR3 is TGTGCCAGCAGCCTCGGGACAGCGAACACCGGGGAGCTGTTTTTT.

This rearrangement joins TRBV6-4 to TRBJ1-3; TRBD1 matches 8 bases. This CDR3 region has 19 residues. Germline-derived CDR1 and CDR2 are MRHNA and SNTAGT. V shed 2 bases and J 8 bases; nucleotides not matched to a gene: 20. The CDR3 DNA reads as TGTGCCAGCAGTGACCCAAATCCTGCAGGGGGCGGTGAATGGGACACCATATATTTT. It translates to CASSDPNPAGGGEWDTIYF.

The J gene is TRBJ2-3, the V gene TRBV4-2, with TRBD2 matching over 14 bases. The junction had 18 bases not matched to a gene; V was cut back by 0 bases and J by 4 bases. The germline V gene has CDR1 LGHNA and CDR2 YNFKEQ. The CDR3 totals 22 residues. Written as DNA, the CDR3 is TGTGCCAGCAGCCAAGAAAGGCCGACTAGCGGGGGGGCCGATTATCGCGCAGATACGCAGTATTTT. Translated, it gives CASSQERPTSGGADYRADTQYF.